These 23 T cell receptor beta chains share one sample of origin, sequenced in a study of cytomegalovirus exposure and HLA in healthy donors (dated by TCRdb to about 2017). The receptor library was made with the immunoSEQ multiplex PCR assay. For the multiplex PCR, a mixture combining 60 forward primers for TCR Vbeta segments and 13 reverse primers for TCR Jbeta segments was used. Entries here come from immuneACCESS through TCRdb and include only in-frame sequences with V and J called. Some clones fail to appear in such tables; in the studies checked, an unresolved V gene covers under half of the shortfall, and the cause of the remainder is unknown. The sample contains around 160,000 clones, about 80% of them found a single time. More than 10% of the sample lies in the top ten. Sequenced input: PBMCs. The origin of the receptors is a man aged 40-50 years in good health and CMV-seropositive.

The V gene is TRBV28, the J gene TRBJ2-5; D perhaps matches TRBD1 (6 bases). The CDR3 runs to 17 residues. V was trimmed by 5 bases and J by 5 bases, leaving 24 bases between them. Germline CDR1 MDHEN, CDR2 SYDVKM. For the CDR3, the DNA is TGTGCCAGCAGTACCTTACAGGGAATCTTTAAACGGGAGACCCAGTACTTC. Protein product: CASSTLQGIFKRETQYF.

The chain has TRBV5-1 and TRBJ1-1; 7 nucleotides line up with TRBD1. The CDR3 has 15 residues. J lost 5 bases, V lost 5 bases, and 12 bases had no gene match. Germline V gene lookup returns CDR1 SGHRS and CDR2 YFSETQ. The CDR3 spells CASSPEGTEGTEAFF. The DNA of the CDR3 is TGCGCCAGCAGTCCCGAGGGGACAGAAGGGACTGAAGCTTTCTTT.

This clone showed up just once. The chain is built from TRBV11-3 and TRBJ2-3, with a tentative D call TRBD2 (5 bases). Between the trimmed V and J ends, which lost 0 bases and 5 bases, there was a span of 18 bases. The germline V gene encodes CDR1 SGHNT and CDR2 YENEEA. The CDR3 is 17 residues long. This CDR3 is CASSLDSAGRKGDTQYF. CDR3 nucleotide sequence: TGTGCCAGCAGCTTAGATTCGGCGGGCCGCAAAGGAGATACGCAGTATTTT.

The CDR3 loop is CASSQDGDRDGSGSNQPQHF. CDR3 nucleotides: TGCGCCAGCAGCCAAGATGGGGACAGGGACGGCTCGGGTAGCAATCAGCCCCAGCATTTT. V usage is TRBV4-1 and J usage is TRBJ1-5, with TRBD1 matching over 9 bases. J lost 0 bases, V lost 0 bases, and 12 bases had no gene match. Germline V CDR1 and CDR2: MGHRA, YSYEKL. This CDR3 is built from 20 residues.

This clone was seen only once. The genes are TRBV2 and TRBJ1-4; 7 positions agree with TRBD1. Trimming cost V 3 bases and J 7 bases; bases outside gene matches: 26. This CDR3 region has 21 residues. Germline V gene sequence: CDR1 SNHLY, CDR2 FYNNEI. The CDR3 DNA follows: TGTGCCAGCAGTGACCCGACGACCGGGACAGCGAATATGGGCAGGGGTGAAAAACTGTTTTTT. This translates into CASSDPTTGTANMGRGEKLFF.

J is TRBJ2-7 and V is TRBV28, with 10 bases fitting TRBD2. The length of the CDR3 is 15 residues. V shed 5 bases and J 4 bases; nucleotides not matched to a gene: 8. Germline CDR1 reads MDHEN; CDR2 reads SYDVKM. The CDR3 spells CASSPSGSFPYEQYF. DNA for the CDR3: TGTGCCAGCAGTCCTAGCGGGAGCTTCCCTTACGAGCAGTACTTC.

CDR3 sequence reads: CASSFRGLATYEQYF. The CDR3 DNA sequence: TGTGCCAGCAGTTTTCGGGGACTAGCGACCTACGAGCAGTACTTC. The V gene is TRBV28, the J gene TRBJ2-7; 10 bases are a match to TRBD2. Germline assignment: CDR1 MDHEN and CDR2 SYDVKM. The V segment lost 3 bases and the J segment 2 bases; nucleotides outside the gene matches: 4. The CDR3 extends over 15 amino acids.

The CDR3 spells CASSNTSANYGYTF. The CDR3 region has the DNA TGTGCCAGCTCAAACACCTCAGCTAACTATGGCTACACCTTC. The chain uses TRBV18 and TRBJ1-2; D ambiguous. The CDR3 is made up of 14 amino acids. V was cut by 5 bases and J by 0 bases, with 10 bases left in between. Germline CDR1 KGHSH, CDR2 LQKENI. The full variable domain, in which reference TRBV18 and TRBJ1-2 provide the parts outside the CDR3, is NAGVMQNPRHLVRRRGQEARLRCSPMKGHSHVYWYRQLPEEGLKFMVYLQKENIIDESGMPKERFSAEFPKEGPSILRIQQVVRGDSAAYFCASSNTSANYGYTFGSGTRLTVV.

The CDR3 sequence is CASSRRVNTGELFF. As DNA, the CDR3 is TGTGCCAGCAGTCGTCGAGTGAACACCGGGGAGCTGTTTTTT. The V and J genes are TRBV28 and TRBJ2-2; D remains unclear. This CDR3 has 14 amino acids. With 5 bases removed from V and 1 base from J, the gap between germline ends came to 8 bases. Germline CDR1 and CDR2: MDHEN and SYDVKM.

The chain joins TRBV5-1 to TRBJ2-5; TRBD2 matches 14 bases. The CDR3 is 14 residues long. CDR1 is SGHRS and CDR2 is YFSETQ in the germline V gene. After removal of 7 bases from V and 5 bases from J, the junction contained 4 bases not matched to a gene. DNA for the CDR3: TGCGCCAGCTCCCGGACTAGCGGGAGGGAGACCCAGTACTTC. Translated: CASSRTSGRETQYF.

This clone was counted between two and nine times. This chain links TRBV4-1 with TRBJ2-1; weak D call: TRBD1 (6 bases). Germline V gene data show CDR1 as MGHRA and CDR2 as YSYEKL. The CDR3 runs to 13 residues. Trimming removed 7 bases at V and 6 bases at J, with 13 bases between. CDR3 nucleotide sequence: TGCGCCAGCACCCGGGACACCGGCAATGAGCAGTTCTTC. This encodes CASTRDTGNEQFF.

This sequence joins TRBV25-1 and TRBJ2-2; D is unresolved. V was shortened by 5 bases and J by 0 bases, with 7 bases between the two germline ends. The CDR3 runs 14 residues. CDR1 is MGHDK and CDR2 is SYGVNS in the germline V gene. The CDR3 coding sequence is TGTGCCAGCAGTCCCAGGTCGAACACCGGGGAGCTGTTTTTT. As protein: CASSPRSNTGELFF.

The CDR3 sequence is CASKELRDTSLNSYEQYF. The CDR3 nucleotides are TGTGCCAGTAAGGAGCTCCGGGATACCTCACTAAACTCCTACGAGCAGTACTTC. The J gene is TRBJ2-7, the V gene TRBV28, with D possibly matching TRBD2 (5 bases). Deletions cut 9 bases from V and 0 bases from J, with 27 bases between. The CDR3 contains 18 residues. The germline V gene encodes CDR1 MDHEN and CDR2 SYDVKM.

This rearrangement joins TRBV23-1 to TRBJ2-3; TRBD2 aligns across 10 bases. TRBV23-1 qualifies as an ORF whose function is uncertain. The V and J ends lost 0 bases and 1 base, in that order; junction bases with no gene match: 10. The CDR3 runs to 19 residues. The CDR3 protein is CASSQSTSGTLPCTDTQYF. The CDR3 DNA sequence: TGCGCCAGCAGTCAATCCACTAGCGGGACCCTTCCATGCACAGATACGCAGTATTTT.

The chain carries TRBV9 and TRBJ1-3; TRBD1 agrees at 7 bases. Germline V gene sequence: CDR1 SGDLS, CDR2 YYNGEE. V gave up 3 bases and J gave up 1 base; unmatched junction bases: 1. This CDR3 is 14 amino acids long. The DNA for the CDR3 is TGTGCCAGCAGCGCGGGACAGTCTGGAAACACCATATATTTT. This encodes CASSAGQSGNTIYF. Variable domain in full (rest from reference TRBV9 and TRBJ1-3): DSGVTQTPKHLITATGQRVTLRCSPRSGDLSVYWYQQSLDQGLQFLIQYYNGEERAKGNILERFSAQQFPDLHSELNLSSLELGDSALYFCASSAGQSGNTIYFGEGSWLTVV.

The CDR3 region is CASSPGTSGKVSQETQYF. Written as DNA, the CDR3 is TGCGCCAGCAGCCCGGGGACTAGCGGGAAGGTATCCCAAGAGACCCAGTACTTC. The chain is built from TRBV5-1 and TRBJ2-5, with 13 bases lining up with TRBD2. Per germline, CDR1 SGHRS and CDR2 YFSETQ. The CDR3 extends over 18 amino acids. J lost 1 base, V lost 4 bases, and 10 bases had no gene match.

The chain recombines TRBV19 with TRBJ2-1; 9 bases align to TRBD2. Germline V lookup: CDR1 LNHDA, CDR2 SQIVND (reference sequence). V shed 8 bases, J shed 9 bases, and the junction held 11 bases outside the gene matches. The CDR3 runs 14 residues. The CDR3 reads CASSPVAGVIEQFF. CDR3 bases: TGTGCCAGTTCCCCGGTAGCGGGAGTGATTGAGCAGTTCTTC.

The CDR3, as DNA: TGTGCCAGCAACTTGGTTAAGAACACTGAAGCTTTCTTT. Translated, it gives CASNLVKNTEAFF. The rearrangement joins TRBV6-5 to TRBJ1-1; D is undetermined. This CDR3 is 13 amino acids long. Trimming took 7 bases from V and 1 from J, leaving 10 bases between them. Germline CDR1 reads MNHEY; CDR2 reads SVGAGI.

The J gene is TRBJ2-2, the V gene TRBV7-9; 13 nucleotides line up with TRBD2. Germline-derived CDR1 and CDR2 are SEHNR and FQNEAQ (reference sequence). V lost 1 base, J lost 6 bases, and 8 bases stayed unmatched. The CDR3 has 18 amino acids. The CDR3 bases are TGTGCCAGCAGCTTAGAAGGCACTAGCGGGAGGGCCCCCGGGGAGCTGTTTTTT. It translates to CASSLEGTSGRAPGELFF.

The chain joins TRBV19 to TRBJ2-7, with no clear D. Deletions cut 1 base from V and 0 bases from J, with 4 bases between. The CDR3 is 13 amino acids. CDR1 is LNHDA and CDR2 is SQIVND in the germline V gene (reference sequence). CDR3 sequence: CASSIASSYEQYF. The CDR3 DNA reads as TGTGCCAGTAGTATAGCGAGCTCCTACGAGCAGTACTTC.

This rearrangement joins TRBV19 to TRBJ2-1; perhaps TRBD1 as D (6 bases). CDR3 length: 15 amino acids. Trimming shortened V by 6 bases and J by 4 bases, and 16 bases separated the two germline ends. Germline assignment: CDR1 LNHDA and CDR2 SQIVND (reference sequence). The CDR3 sequence is CASSASDSLYNEQFF. In DNA form, the CDR3 reads TGTGCCAGTAGCGCCTCGGACAGCTTATACAATGAGCAGTTCTTC.

Only a few counts were recorded for this clone. The rearrangement joins TRBV15 to TRBJ2-3; maybe TRBD1 (6 bases). Germline CDR1 reads LNHNV; CDR2 reads YYDKDF (reference sequence). V lost 5 bases to trimming and J lost 6 bases, with 21 bases between them. This CDR3 spans 16 amino acids. The CDR3 reads CATSRGGAIRGDTQYF. CDR3 nucleotides: TGTGCCACCAGCCGGGGTGGGGCTATTAGGGGGGATACGCAGTATTTT.

This clone was seen just once. The chain employs TRBV28 and TRBJ2-2; D gene ambiguous. CDR1 and CDR2 (germline): MDHEN, SYDVKM. V gave up 5 bases and J gave up 0 bases, with 10 bases separating them. The CDR3 is made up of 15 amino acids. The CDR3 DNA reads TGTGCCAGCAGTCTCTATCCCTCGAACACCGGGGAGCTGTTTTTT. This gives the protein CASSLYPSNTGELFF.